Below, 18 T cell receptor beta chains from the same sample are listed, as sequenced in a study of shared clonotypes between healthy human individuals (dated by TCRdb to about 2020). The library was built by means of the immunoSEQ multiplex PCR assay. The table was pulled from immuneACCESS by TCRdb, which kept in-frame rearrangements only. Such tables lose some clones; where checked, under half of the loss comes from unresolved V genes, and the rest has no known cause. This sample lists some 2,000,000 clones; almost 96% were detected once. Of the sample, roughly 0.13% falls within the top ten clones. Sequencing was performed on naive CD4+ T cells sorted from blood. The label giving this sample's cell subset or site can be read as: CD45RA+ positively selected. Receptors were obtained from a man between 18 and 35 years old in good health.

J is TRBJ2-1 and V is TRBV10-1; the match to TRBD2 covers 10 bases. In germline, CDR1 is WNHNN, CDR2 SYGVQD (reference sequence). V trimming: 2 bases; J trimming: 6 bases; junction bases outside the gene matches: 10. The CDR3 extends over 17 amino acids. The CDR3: CASSEKSPGLARNEQFF. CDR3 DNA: TGCGCCAGCAGTGAGAAAAGTCCGGGACTAGCGCGCAATGAGCAGTTCTTC.

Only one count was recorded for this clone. CDR3 protein: CASSAAGTRNSPLHF. The CDR3, as DNA: TGCGCCAGCAGTGCGGCCGGGACACGCAATTCACCCCTCCACTTT. The gene calls are TRBV10-2 and TRBJ1-6; the D gene is possibly TRBD1 (6 bases). The CDR3 length is 15 residues. CDR1 and CDR2 (germline): WSHSY, SAAADI. Trimming left V 4 bases short and J 7 bases short, with 14 bases between.

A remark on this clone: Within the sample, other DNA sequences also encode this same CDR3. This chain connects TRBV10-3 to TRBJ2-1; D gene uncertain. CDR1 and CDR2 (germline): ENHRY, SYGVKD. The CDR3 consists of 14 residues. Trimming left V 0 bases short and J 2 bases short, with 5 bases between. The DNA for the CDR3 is TGTGCCATCAGTGAGTCGGGGACCTACAATGAGCAGTTCTTC. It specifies CAISESGTYNEQFF.

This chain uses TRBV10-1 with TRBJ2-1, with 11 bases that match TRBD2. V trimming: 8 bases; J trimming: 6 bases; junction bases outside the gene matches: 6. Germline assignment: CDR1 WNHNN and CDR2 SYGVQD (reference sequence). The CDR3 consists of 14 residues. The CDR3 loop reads CASSGTSGFNEQFF. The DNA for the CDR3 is TGCGCCAGCTCCGGGACTAGCGGATTCAATGAGCAGTTCTTC.

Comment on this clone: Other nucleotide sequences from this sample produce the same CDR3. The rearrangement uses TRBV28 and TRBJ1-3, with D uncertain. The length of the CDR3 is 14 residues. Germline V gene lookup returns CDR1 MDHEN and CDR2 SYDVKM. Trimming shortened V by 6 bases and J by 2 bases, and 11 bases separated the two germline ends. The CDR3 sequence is CASSPGTAGNTIYF. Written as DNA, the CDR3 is TGTGCCAGCAGCCCGGGAACAGCTGGAAACACCATATATTTT.

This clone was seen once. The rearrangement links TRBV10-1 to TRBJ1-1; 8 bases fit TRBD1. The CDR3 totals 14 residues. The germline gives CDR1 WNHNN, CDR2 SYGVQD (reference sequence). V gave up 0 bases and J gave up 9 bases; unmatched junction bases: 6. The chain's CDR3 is CASSESSRQGKAFF. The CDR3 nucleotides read TGCGCCAGCAGTGAGTCGTCAAGACAGGGGAAAGCTTTCTTT.

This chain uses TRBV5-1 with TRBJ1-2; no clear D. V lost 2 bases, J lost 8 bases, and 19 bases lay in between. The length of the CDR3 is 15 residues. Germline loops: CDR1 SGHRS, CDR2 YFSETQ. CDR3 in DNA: TGCGCCAGCAGCTTTTTGAATCCGGGAAGTTCCGGCTACACCTTC. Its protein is CASSFLNPGSSGYTF. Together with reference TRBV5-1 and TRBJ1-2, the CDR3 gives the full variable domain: KAGVTQTPRYLIKTRGQQVTLSCSPISGHRSVSWYQQTPGQGLQFLFEYFSETQRNKGNFPGRFSGRQFSNSRSEMNVSTLELGDSALYLCASSFLNPGSSGYTFGSGTRLTVV.

The CDR3 nucleotides read TGTGCTAGTGGTTTACGAGCGCATAATGAAAAACTGTTTTTT. It is translated as CASGLRAHNEKLFF. The rearrangement uses TRBV12-5 and TRBJ1-4; D uncertain. The CDR3 is 14 residues long. Germline V gives CDR1 LGHNT, CDR2 FRNRAP. Trimming shortened V by 3 bases and J by 4 bases, and 9 bases separated the two germline ends.

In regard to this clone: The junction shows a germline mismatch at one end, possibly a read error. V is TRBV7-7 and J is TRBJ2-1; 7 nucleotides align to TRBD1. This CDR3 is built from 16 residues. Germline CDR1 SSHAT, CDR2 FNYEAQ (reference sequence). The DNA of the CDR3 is TGTGCTAGCAGCTTCTTAGACAGGGCCCCCTACAATGAGCAGTTCTTC. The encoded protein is CASSFLDRAPYNEQFF.

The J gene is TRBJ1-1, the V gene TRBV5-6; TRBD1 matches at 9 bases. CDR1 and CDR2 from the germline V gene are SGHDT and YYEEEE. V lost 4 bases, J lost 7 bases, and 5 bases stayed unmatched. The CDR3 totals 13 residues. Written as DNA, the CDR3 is TGTGCCAGCAGCAGCGACAGGGGGATTGAAGCTTTCTTT. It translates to CASSSDRGIEAFF.

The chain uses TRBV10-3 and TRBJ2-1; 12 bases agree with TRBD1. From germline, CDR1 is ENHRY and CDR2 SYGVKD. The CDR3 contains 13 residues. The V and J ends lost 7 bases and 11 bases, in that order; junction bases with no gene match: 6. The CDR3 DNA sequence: TGTGCCATCAATATGGGACAGGGGGCAAAGCAGTTCTTC. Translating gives CAINMGQGAKQFF.

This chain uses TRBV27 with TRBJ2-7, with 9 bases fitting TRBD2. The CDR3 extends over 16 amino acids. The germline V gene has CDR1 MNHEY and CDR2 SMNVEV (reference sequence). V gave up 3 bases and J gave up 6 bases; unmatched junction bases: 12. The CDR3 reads CASSFSKVAGEGEQYF. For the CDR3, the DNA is TGTGCCAGCAGTTTCTCAAAGGTAGCGGGAGAGGGCGAGCAGTACTTC.

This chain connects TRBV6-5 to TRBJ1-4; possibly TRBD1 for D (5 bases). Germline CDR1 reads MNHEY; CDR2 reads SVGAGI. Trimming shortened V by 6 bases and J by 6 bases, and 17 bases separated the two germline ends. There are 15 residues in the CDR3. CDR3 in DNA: TGTGCCAGCAGGGGGGATCGGTCGGCGTATGAAAAACTGTTTTTT. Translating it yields CASRGDRSAYEKLFF.

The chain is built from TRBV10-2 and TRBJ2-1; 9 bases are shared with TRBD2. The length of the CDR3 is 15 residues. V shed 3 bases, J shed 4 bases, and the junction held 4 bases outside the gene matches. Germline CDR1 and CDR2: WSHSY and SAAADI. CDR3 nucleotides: TGCGCCAGCAGTGACAGCGGGAGGACTTACAATGAGCAGTTCTTC. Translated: CASSDSGRTYNEQFF.

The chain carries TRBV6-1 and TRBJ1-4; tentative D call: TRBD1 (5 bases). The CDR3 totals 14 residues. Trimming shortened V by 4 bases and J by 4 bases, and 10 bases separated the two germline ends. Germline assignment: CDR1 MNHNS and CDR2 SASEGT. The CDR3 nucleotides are TGTGCCAGCAGTGGGGGCTACGTTAATGAAAAACTGTTTTTT. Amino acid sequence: CASSGGYVNEKLFF.

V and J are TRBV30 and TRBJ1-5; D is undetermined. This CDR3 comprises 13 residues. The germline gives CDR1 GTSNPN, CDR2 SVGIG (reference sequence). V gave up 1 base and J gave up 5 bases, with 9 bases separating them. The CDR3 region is CAWSATQYQPQHF. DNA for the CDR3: TGTGCCTGGAGTGCAACCCAATATCAGCCCCAGCATTTT.

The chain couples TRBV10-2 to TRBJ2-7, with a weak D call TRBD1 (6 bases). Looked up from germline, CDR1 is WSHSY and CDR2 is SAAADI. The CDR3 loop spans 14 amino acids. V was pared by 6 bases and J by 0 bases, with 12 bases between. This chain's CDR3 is CASRREGGSYEQYF. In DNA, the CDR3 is TGCGCCAGCAGGAGGGAAGGGGGCTCCTACGAGCAGTACTTC.

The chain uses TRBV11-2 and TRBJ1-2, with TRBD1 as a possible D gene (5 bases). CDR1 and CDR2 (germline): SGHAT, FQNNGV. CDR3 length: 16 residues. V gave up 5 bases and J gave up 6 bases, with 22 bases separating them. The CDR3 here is CASSALRQGLHHGYTF. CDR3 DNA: TGTGCCAGCAGCGCCCTACGGCAGGGTTTGCATCATGGCTACACCTTC. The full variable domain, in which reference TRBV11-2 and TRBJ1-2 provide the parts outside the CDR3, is EAGVAQSPRYKIIEKRQSVAFWCNPISGHATLYWYQQILGQGPKLLIQFQNNGVVDDSQLPKDRFSAERLKGVDSTLKIQPAKLEDSAVYLCASSALRQGLHHGYTFGSGTRLTVV.